The 29 T cell receptor beta chains below all came from one sample that was sequenced in a study of T-cell reconstitution after alpha-beta-depleted transplantation in children listed by TCRdb under 2016. The library relied on PCR. Sequencing instrument: Illumina HiSeq 2500. To normalize quantification of the TCRbeta repertoire, the TCR libraries were built with molecular barcoding that relied on unique molecular identifiers. The raw public reads went through TCRdb reprocessing: fastp at Q25, MiXCR clone calling, in-frame beta chains kept. Each CDR3 protein appears once, grouped with its most common genes and DNA. The sample table records 530,000 or so distinct CDR3 sequences; roughly 30% of these occur just once. The top ten constitute about 35% of the sample. The treatment or condition label corresponds to: allogeneic hematopoietic cell transplantation with graft depleted of TCRalphabeta T cells and CD19 B cells.

This material consisted of PBMCs, taken before TCRalphabeta/CD19-depleted stem cell transplant. The receptors come from a boy under three years old with Wiskott-Aldrich syndrome, due to receive a stem cell transplant.

The chain recombines TRBV5-1 with TRBJ1-6; D is undetermined. The CDR3 covers 14 residues. Germline loops: CDR1 SGHRS, CDR2 YFSETQ. The germline V and J ends were trimmed by 2 bases and 8 bases, with 11 bases remaining between them. CDR3 DNA sequence: TGCGCCAGCAGCTTAAGGGATGGGGATTCACCCCTCCACTTT. This translates into CASSLRDGDSPLHF.

The chain carries TRBV28 and TRBJ2-3; TRBD2 aligns across 8 bases. CDR3 size: 15 residues. After removal of 5 bases from V and 2 bases from J, the junction contained 6 bases not matched to a gene. Per germline, CDR1 MDHEN and CDR2 SYDVKM. The DNA of the CDR3 is TGTGCCAGCAGTAAAACTAGCGGCCTCACAGATACGCAGTATTTT. As protein: CASSKTSGLTDTQYF.

This clonotype was counted at least ten times. The gene calls are TRBV10-3 and TRBJ2-1; 7 nucleotides match TRBD2. The CDR3 contains 14 residues. V gave up 6 bases and J gave up 1 base; unmatched junction bases: 3. Germline V CDR1 and CDR2: ENHRY, SYGVKD. The CDR3 bases are TGTGCCATCAGCGTAGCGGGTTCCTACAATGAGCAGTTCTTC. Protein sequence: CAISVAGSYNEQFF.

The chain carries TRBV5-1 and TRBJ1-5; no definite D call. The CDR3 has 13 amino acids. The ends were cut back, 1 base at V and 7 bases at J, with 9 bases in the middle. Germline loops: CDR1 SGHRS, CDR2 YFSETQ. CDR3 sequence reads: CASSLWGAQPQHF. CDR3 sequence (DNA): TGCGCCAGCAGCTTGTGGGGAGCCCAGCCCCAGCATTTT.

The chain has TRBV5-6 and TRBJ2-1; D possibly corresponds to TRBD2 (5 bases). Germline CDR1 SGHDT, CDR2 YYEEEE. CDR3 length: 16 amino acids. Trimming removed 4 bases at V and 4 bases at J, with 18 bases between. CDR3 DNA: TGTGCCAGCAGCGCACATCGCGGCAGCGGTTACAATGAGCAGTTCTTC. Translating it yields CASSAHRGSGYNEQFF.

This clonotype was seen more than once but under ten times. The V call is TRBV29-1, the J call TRBJ2-7, with D hard to call. Germline V gene data show CDR1 as SQVTM and CDR2 as ANQGSEA. The V gene lost 0 bases and the J gene lost 7 bases, with 7 bases spanning the gap. CDR3 length: 11 amino acids. The CDR3 DNA follows: TGCAGCGTTGAAGATCGCGAAGAGCAGTACTTC. It encodes CSVEDREEQYF.

This clonotype was counted a few times. The chain couples TRBV10-3 to TRBJ1-6, with 7 bases fitting TRBD1. The germline gives CDR1 ENHRY, CDR2 SYGVKD. V trimming: 6 bases; J trimming: 5 bases; junction bases outside the gene matches: 4. The length of the CDR3 is 14 residues. The CDR3 region is CAIRTGTDNSPLHF. The CDR3 DNA is TGTGCCATCAGAACCGGGACAGATAATTCACCCCTCCACTTT.

This clonotype has just a few counts. V is TRBV5-1 and J is TRBJ2-1, with 9 bases lining up with TRBD2. The trim removed 0 bases at V and 7 bases at J, leaving 8 bases unmatched. The germline CDR1 and CDR2 sequences are SGHRS and YFSETQ. This CDR3 region has 16 residues. The CDR3 here is CASSLDRSGRTNEQFF. DNA for the CDR3: TGCGCCAGCAGCTTGGACCGTAGCGGGAGAACAAATGAGCAGTTCTTC.

The gene calls are TRBV12-3 or TRBV12-4 and TRBJ2-5; TRBD2 is a possible D gene (5 bases). CDR3 size: 14 residues. V shed 6 bases and J shed 5 bases, with 16 bases lying between them. CDR3 DNA sequence: TGTGCCAGCAGCCCCGACGCACGCGGGGAGACCCAGTACTTC. The encoded protein is CASSPDARGETQYF.

The chain employs TRBV11-1 and TRBJ2-6, with unresolved D. This CDR3 comprises 18 residues. V lost 2 bases to trimming and J lost 0 bases, with 14 bases between them. Per the germline V gene, CDR1 is SGHAT and CDR2 is FQDESV (reference sequence). CDR3 in DNA: TGTGCCAGCAGCTTAAGGAACGGCTTAAGCTCTGGGGCCAACGTCCTGACTTTC. Its translation is CASSLRNGLSSGANVLTF.

This clonotype showed up just a few times. This rearrangement joins TRBV12-3 or TRBV12-4 to TRBJ2-1, with 9 bases lining up with TRBD2. The CDR3 loop spans 17 amino acids. After removal of 5 bases from V and 8 bases from J, the junction contained 16 bases not matched to a gene. CDR3: CASSPGLAAAIVDEQFF. CDR3 coding DNA: TGTGCCAGCAGTCCGGGACTAGCAGCGGCTATAGTGGATGAGCAGTTCTTC.

CDR3 in DNA: TGTGCCTGGAGTCCAGGGACTGGCTACACCTTC. Residues: CAWSPGTGYTF. The chain joins TRBV30 to TRBJ1-2; D may be TRBD1 (5 bases). The CDR3 contains 11 residues. Germline CDR1 reads GTSNPN; CDR2 reads SVGIG (reference sequence). V was cut by 2 bases and J by 7 bases, with 8 bases left in between.

CDR3 in DNA: TGCGCCAGCAGCTTGTGGTTGGCGGTGGGGGTGAACACTGAAGCTTTCTTT. As protein: CASSLWLAVGVNTEAFF. V usage is TRBV5-1 and J usage is TRBJ1-1, with a possible D match to TRBD1 (5 bases). CDR3 length: 17 amino acids. Looked up from germline, CDR1 is SGHRS and CDR2 is YFSETQ. V dropped 1 base and J dropped 0 bases, with 16 bases sitting between them.

This sequence joins TRBV5-1 and TRBJ2-2; 12 nucleotides line up with TRBD1. From germline, CDR1 is SGHRS and CDR2 YFSETQ. V lost 3 bases, J lost 4 bases, and 1 base stayed unmatched. The CDR3 covers 15 residues. CDR3 sequence (DNA): TGCGCCAGCAGCTCGGGACAGGGGGCCACCGGGGAGCTGTTTTTT. The encoded protein is CASSSGQGATGELFF.

The genes are TRBV5-1 and TRBJ2-7; D gene uncertain. Per germline, CDR1 SGHRS and CDR2 YFSETQ. V shed 2 bases and J shed 6 bases, with 15 bases lying between them. The CDR3 is made up of 14 amino acids. This chain's CDR3 is CASSFSGNGGEQYF. The DNA for the CDR3 is TGCGCCAGCAGCTTCAGTGGGAATGGTGGCGAGCAGTACTTC.

A remark on this clonotype: A read error may account for a junction end that differs from germline. The CDR3 nucleotides are TGTGCCAGCAGTTTGCGGTTGGGGGAATCTCACTTC. Its translation is CASSLRLGESHF. The chain couples TRBV28 to TRBJ2-7; D possibly uses TRBD1 or TRBD2 (5 bases each). The CDR3 spans 12 residues. The germline gives CDR1 MDHEN, CDR2 SYDVKM.

There are a few counts of this clonotype. The V call is TRBV5-1, the J call TRBJ2-5; a possible D gene is TRBD1 (6 bases). The CDR3 sequence is 14 residues long. V lost 4 bases, J lost 4 bases, and 14 bases lay in between. Germline CDR1 and CDR2: SGHRS and YFSETQ. The CDR3 bases are TGCGCCAGCAGCGCACAGGGTCTAGGAGAGACCCAGTACTTC. The encoded protein is CASSAQGLGETQYF. Using reference TRBV5-1 and TRBJ2-5 for the parts outside the CDR3, the full variable domain is KAGVTQTPRYLIKTRGQQVTLSCSPISGHRSVSWYQQTPGQGLQFLFEYFSETQRNKGNFPGRFSGRQFSNSRSEMNVSTLELGDSALYLCASSAQGLGETQYFGPGTRLLVL.

This clonotype was seen only a few times. The chain carries TRBV12-3 or TRBV12-4 and TRBJ2-7; D remains unclear. V was cut by 5 bases and J by 5 bases, with 10 bases left in between. This CDR3 has 12 amino acids. The CDR3 coding sequence is TGTGCCAGCAGTATTAGACCCAACGAGCAGTACTTC. It is translated as CASSIRPNEQYF.

The gene calls are TRBV28 and TRBJ2-7, with 9 bases matching TRBD2. J gave up 0 bases and V 4 bases, and 7 bases lay outside the gene matches. CDR3 length equals 16 residues. In germline, CDR1 is MDHEN, CDR2 SYDVKM. For the CDR3, the DNA is TGTGCCAGCAGTTATACTAGCGGGTCGGGCTCCTACGAGCAGTACTTC. It is translated as CASSYTSGSGSYEQYF.

The chain uses TRBV30 and TRBJ1-2; 8 bases are a match to TRBD1. Germline assignment: CDR1 GTSNPN and CDR2 SVGIG (reference sequence). The CDR3 has 14 amino acids. The V and J ends lost 4 bases and 6 bases, in that order; junction bases with no gene match: 10. The CDR3 protein is CAWNRAGQGNGYTF. CDR3 coding DNA: TGTGCCTGGAATCGCGCAGGACAGGGTAATGGCTACACCTTC.

The genes are TRBV6-2 or TRBV6-3 and TRBJ2-1; 15 positions agree with TRBD2. CDR3 size: 16 residues. Germline-derived CDR1 and CDR2 are MNHEY and SVGEGT. The V and J ends lost 2 bases and 7 bases, in that order; junction bases with no gene match: 3. CDR3 sequence reads: CASSYRGTSGRNEQFF. CDR3 in DNA: TGTGCCAGCAGTTACCGGGGGACTAGCGGGAGGAATGAGCAGTTCTTC.

The rearrangement joins TRBV18 to TRBJ2-4, with 7 bases identical to TRBD1. From germline, CDR1 is KGHSH and CDR2 LQKENI. CDR3 length equals 14 residues. The trim removed 8 bases at V and 3 bases at J, leaving 7 bases unmatched. The CDR3 sequence: CASGGQDLKNIQYF. The CDR3 region has the DNA TGTGCCAGCGGTGGACAGGACCTCAAAAACATTCAGTACTTC.

This clonotype has a single count. The V gene is TRBV12-3 or TRBV12-4, the J gene TRBJ2-1; 9 bases fit TRBD2. The CDR3 length is 13 residues. With V trimmed by 8 bases and J by 9 bases, 8 bases remained unmatched. This chain's CDR3 is CASSSGRWGEQFF. The DNA for the CDR3 is TGTGCCAGCTCCAGCGGGAGGTGGGGTGAGCAGTTCTTC.

The chain links TRBV20-1 to TRBJ1-2; 8 bases match TRBD1. V lost 6 bases, J lost 6 bases, and 9 bases stayed unmatched. This CDR3 has 13 amino acids. Germline CDR1 is DFQATT and CDR2 is SNEGSKA (reference sequence). The CDR3 protein is CSATGGGLDGYTF. CDR3 DNA sequence: TGCAGTGCCACAGGGGGGGGCTTGGATGGCTACACCTTC.

This clonotype has just a few counts. The rearrangement uses TRBV5-1 and TRBJ2-1; D assignment may be TRBD1 or TRBD2 (5 bases each). Germline-derived CDR1 and CDR2 are SGHRS and YFSETQ. The CDR3 has 13 residues. V shed 7 bases and J shed 4 bases, with 12 bases lying between them. CDR3 amino acids: CASSGTTYNEQFF. CDR3 nucleotides: TGCGCCAGCTCCGGGACGACTTACAATGAGCAGTTCTTC.

This clonotype was observed a few times. This sequence joins TRBV2 and TRBJ1-1; TRBD1 agrees at 11 bases. Germline values: CDR1 SNHLY, CDR2 FYNNEI. This CDR3 spans 16 amino acids. V trimming: 3 bases; J trimming: 0 bases; junction bases outside the gene matches: 3. This CDR3 reads CASSEWTGGLNTEAFF. CDR3 in DNA: TGTGCCAGCAGTGAGTGGACAGGGGGCTTGAACACTGAAGCTTTCTTT.

The chain has TRBV7-8 and TRBJ2-3; 13 bases align to TRBD2. The length of the CDR3 is 17 residues. From germline, CDR1 is SGHVS and CDR2 FQNEAQ. V was pared by 4 bases and J by 3 bases, with 7 bases of the junction left unmatched. The CDR3 spells CASSYRTSGSVTDTQYF. The CDR3 DNA is TGTGCCAGCAGCTACAGGACTAGCGGGAGTGTGACAGATACGCAGTATTTT.

The chain uses TRBV29-1 and TRBJ1-2; no firm D call. There are 11 residues in the CDR3. The V gene lost 3 bases and the J gene lost 0 bases, with 2 bases spanning the gap. Per germline, CDR1 SQVTM and CDR2 ANQGSEA. The CDR3 DNA sequence: TGCAGCGTTGAGGCTAACTATGGCTACACCTTC. Protein sequence: CSVEANYGYTF. The variable domain in full, with the rest retrieved from reference TRBV29-1 and TRBJ1-2, is SAVISQKPSRDICQRGTSLTIQCQVDSQVTMMFWYRQQPGQSLTLIATANQGSEATYESGFVIDKFPISRPNLTFSTLTVSNMSPEDSSIYLCSVEANYGYTFGSGTRLTVV.

This clonotype was seen a few times. The V gene is TRBV10-2, the J gene TRBJ2-3; possibly TRBD2 for D (7 bases). Germline V gene sequence: CDR1 WSHSY, CDR2 SAAADI. The CDR3 consists of 16 residues. V lost 5 bases, J lost 4 bases, and 19 bases lay in between. The CDR3 nucleotides are TGCGCCAGCAGTCCTAGGGGGGGAGGGAGAGCAGATACGCAGTATTTT. It codes for CASSPRGGGRADTQYF.